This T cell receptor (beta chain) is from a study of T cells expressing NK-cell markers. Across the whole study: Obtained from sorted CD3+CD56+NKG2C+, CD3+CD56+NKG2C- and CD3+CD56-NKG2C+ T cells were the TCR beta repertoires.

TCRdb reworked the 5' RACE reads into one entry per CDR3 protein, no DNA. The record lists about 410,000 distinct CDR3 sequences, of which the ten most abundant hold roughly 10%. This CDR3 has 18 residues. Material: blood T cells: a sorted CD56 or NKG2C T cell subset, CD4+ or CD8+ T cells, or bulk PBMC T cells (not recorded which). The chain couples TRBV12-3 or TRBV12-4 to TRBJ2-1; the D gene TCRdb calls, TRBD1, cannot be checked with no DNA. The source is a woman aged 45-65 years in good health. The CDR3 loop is CASSLAGGLGQGYNEQFF.